The 8 T cell receptor beta chains below come from one sample, sequenced in a study of blood T cells in healthy people across ages. Primed by a sample-barcoded 5' primer and a J-beta primer mix, a second PCR proceeded for about 6 to 12 cycles. TCRdb reprocessed the 5' RACE reads via MiXCR and lists one record per CDR3 protein. The sample lists around 700,000 distinct CDR3 sequences; roughly 25% were seen once. The data also belong to a second study, concerning T cells of mothers and their children.

The specimen was blood. Receptors were obtained from a boy between 5 and 17 years old in good health.

The sample holds many counts of this clonotype. Here the CDR3 DNA reads TGTGCCAGCAGCTCCACTAGCGGGGGGGAGACCCAGTACTTC. Its protein product is CASSSTSGGETQYF. V usage is TRBV5-6 and J usage is TRBJ2-5, with 12 positions matching TRBD2. V lost 3 bases to trimming and J lost 5 bases; unmatched junction nucleotides: 2. CDR1 SGHDT and CDR2 YYEEEE come from the germline V gene. This CDR3 is built from 14 residues.

This clonotype was found a few times. The chain is built from TRBV28 and TRBJ2-4, with D tentatively TRBD1 or TRBD2 (5 bases each). Germline-derived CDR1 and CDR2 are MDHEN and SYDVKM. V was shortened by 5 bases and J by 6 bases, with 20 bases between the two germline ends. The CDR3 covers 16 residues. The DNA of the CDR3 is TGTGCCAGCAGTCCGTACCTAGGGGAGAGGACAAACATTCAGTACTTC. Translating gives CASSPYLGERTNIQYF. The variable domain in full, with the rest retrieved from reference TRBV28 and TRBJ2-4, is DVKVTQSSRYLVKRTGEKVFLECVQDMDHENMFWYRQDPGLGLRLIYFSYDVKMKEKGDIPEGYSVSREKKERFSLILESASTNQTSMYLCASSPYLGERTNIQYFGAGTRLSVL.

This chain's CDR3 is CASSLSGRAPETQYF. The DNA for the CDR3 is TGTGCCAGCAGCCTGAGCGGGAGGGCCCCGGAGACCCAGTACTTC. The rearrangement links TRBV9 to TRBJ2-5; TRBD2 agrees at 10 bases. V lost 4 bases to trimming and J lost 5 bases; unmatched junction nucleotides: 8. CDR3 length equals 15 residues. CDR1 is SGDLS and CDR2 is YYNGEE in the germline V gene. Variable domain in full (rest from reference TRBV9 and TRBJ2-5): DSGVTQTPKHLITATGQRVTLRCSPRSGDLSVYWYQQSLDQGLQFLIQYYNGEERAKGNILERFSAQQFPDLHSELNLSSLELGDSALYFCASSLSGRAPETQYFGPGTRLLVL.

V usage is TRBV11-1 and J usage is TRBJ2-2; weak D call: TRBD1 (5 bases). The CDR3 consists of 16 residues. Germline V gene data show CDR1 as SGHAT and CDR2 as FQDESV (reference sequence). Trimming removed 1 base from V and 3 bases from J, with 12 bases in between. The CDR3 region has the DNA TGTGCCAGCAGCTTAGGGCAGGGCGCGGACACCGGGGAGCTGTTTTTT. This gives the protein CASSLGQGADTGELFF.

Written as DNA, the CDR3 is TGTGCCAGCAGTTACGCCGGGACAGGGGACACTGAAGCTTTCTTT. Its protein is CASSYAGTGDTEAFF. The gene calls are TRBV6-5 and TRBJ1-1, with 10 bases that match TRBD1. The CDR3 length is 15 residues. Germline CDR1 and CDR2: MNHEY and SVGAGI. V was pared by 2 bases and J by 3 bases, with 3 bases of the junction left unmatched.

The chain recombines TRBV12-3 or TRBV12-4 with TRBJ2-7, with 9 bases lining up with TRBD2. This CDR3 is 14 amino acids long. V gave up 6 bases and J gave up 5 bases; unmatched junction bases: 8. This CDR3 is CASSLHRTSDEQYF. The CDR3 nucleotides are TGTGCCAGCAGCCTCCACCGGACTAGCGACGAGCAGTACTTC.

This clonotype showed up just a few times. The V gene is TRBV24-1, the J gene TRBJ2-2; TRBD1 aligns across 9 bases. The CDR3 has 16 residues. The germline V gene encodes CDR1 KGHDR and CDR2 SFDVKD. With 6 bases clipped from V and 3 bases from J, the junction kept 7 bases outside the gene matches. As DNA, the CDR3 is TGTGCCACCAGTCCCCTAGACAGGGGGGACACCGGGGAGCTGTTTTTT. This translates into CATSPLDRGDTGELFF.

The DNA for the CDR3 is TGCAGCGTTGCTAGACAGGGTGAGGACACCTTC. Amino acid sequence: CSVARQGEDTF. The chain carries TRBV29-1 and TRBJ1-2; TRBD1 aligns across 7 bases. Looked up from germline, CDR1 is SQVTM and CDR2 is ANQGSEA. The J segment lost 12 bases and the V segment lost 4 bases, leaving 8 bases of the junction unmatched. CDR3 length: 11 residues. The full variable domain, with the rest looked up from reference TRBV29-1 and TRBJ1-2, is SAVISQKPSRDICQRGTSLTIQCQVDSQVTMMFWYRQQPGQSLTLIATANQGSEATYESGFVIDKFPISRPNLTFSTLTVSNMSPEDSSIYLCSVARQGEDTFGSGTRLTVV.